The present T cell receptor beta chain was sequenced within a study of regulatory T cells in long-lasting Graves disease. Study-wide findings and caveats: TRBV28 was favored in persistent disease, as were TRBJ1-2 and TRBJ2-5.

In building TCR beta libraries, iRepertoire HTBI primers were used together with Arm-PCR of CDR3 regions. From the multiplex PCR reads, TCRdb called clonotypes with MiXCR, one entry per CDR3 protein. The data contain around 480,000 distinct CDR3 sequences, 15% to 20% of them singletons. Of note for this clonotype: Antigen specificity is unknown.

Per germline, CDR1 LNHNV and CDR2 YYDKDF (reference sequence). V gave up 1 base and J gave up 4 bases; unmatched junction bases: 7. The CDR3 is 15 residues long. Regarding time point: newly diagnosed GD, antithyroid drugs for less than 3 months. Scientists built the TCR library using RNA that was extracted from PBMCs. A further study also used this sample, focusing on T cells in Graves' hyperthyroidism and ophthalmopathy. According to that study: Ophthalmopathy cases were set apart from stable hyperthyroidism by a 13 V-J model.

The sequence was obtained from a man aged 35-49 years with Graves disease. Sequenced here: peripheral blood mononuclear cells (PBMCs), sampled at new diagnosis, from a patient treated with antithyroid drugs. The chain has TRBV15 and TRBJ2-7; 7 nucleotides match TRBD1. The CDR3 region is CATSRGGVQGYEQYF. CDR3 nucleotides: TGTGCCACCAGCAGAGGAGGTGTACAGGGGTACGAGCAGTACTTC.